This record looks at one T cell receptor (beta chain) sequence and its context. Its antigen remains unknown. V lost 8 bases and J 6 bases, leaving 10 bases between the germline ends. CDR3 length equals 11 residues. Germline V lookup: CDR1 MNHNY, CDR2 SVGAGI (reference sequence). The data are from a study of Siglec-9 on CD8 T cells in melanoma. Study findings and constraints: In melanoma tumors, a Siglec-9-marked effector memory CD8+ subset reportedly appeared to accumulate.

Data came from immunoSEQ multiplex PCR; TCRdb stores just in-frame clones and leaves some out. The sample comprises 25,000 to 35,000 clones, 75% to 90% of which are singletons, and almost 6% rests with the top ten. The sequence came from a human donor in good health. The sample taken for sequencing was Siglec-9- CD8+ T cells sorted from blood. The chain is built from TRBV6-6 and TRBJ2-5, with D perhaps assigned TRBD1 or TRBD2 (5 bases each). The chain's CDR3 is CASLEGQTQYF. The CDR3 nucleotides are TGTGCCAGCCTAGAGGGGCAGACCCAGTACTTC.